A single TCR beta chain is shown here with its context. In the original analysis: Researchers report that nucleated cell counts were estimated from reference gene primer amplification. Clones were sequenced by immunoSEQ multiplex PCR, and TCRdb holds only the in-frame ones, with some missing. The V and J calls and clone size were taken over from that table, and D and trimming were inferred from the DNA. The profile covers around 200,000 clones, with roughly four fifths appearing a single time and under 8.5% taken by the ten largest. These data are taken from a study of blood T cell repertoires in COVID-19. Study-level information: Samples came from the United States, Italy and Spain, spanning acute and convalescent COVID-19.

Germline V CDR1 and CDR2: SGHRS, YFSETQ. The CDR3 runs to 15 residues. V lost 0 bases, J lost 7 bases, and 11 bases lay in between. Sequenced sample: peripheral blood. The genes are TRBV5-1 and TRBJ1-6, with a possible D match to TRBD1 (6 bases). This clonotype was obtained from a human donor in a cohort sampled during active COVID-19. The CDR3 bases are TGCGCCAGCAGCTTGGAACAGGGTGGAAATTCACCCCTCCACTTT. It codes for CASSLEQGGNSPLHF.